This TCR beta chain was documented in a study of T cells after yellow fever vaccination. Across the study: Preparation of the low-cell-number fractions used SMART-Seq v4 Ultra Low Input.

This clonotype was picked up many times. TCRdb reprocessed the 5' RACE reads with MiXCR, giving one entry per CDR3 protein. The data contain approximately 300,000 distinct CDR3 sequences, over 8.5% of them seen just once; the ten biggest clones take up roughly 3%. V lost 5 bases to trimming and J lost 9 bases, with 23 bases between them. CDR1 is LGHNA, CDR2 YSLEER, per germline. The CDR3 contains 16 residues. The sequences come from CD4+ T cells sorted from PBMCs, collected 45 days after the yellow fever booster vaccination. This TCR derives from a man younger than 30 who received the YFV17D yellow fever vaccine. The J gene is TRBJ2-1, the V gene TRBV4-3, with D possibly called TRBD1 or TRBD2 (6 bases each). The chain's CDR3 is CASSWSLVTGAGEQFF. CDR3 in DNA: TGCGCCAGCAGCTGGAGCCTAGTGACGGGGGCTGGTGAGCAGTTCTTC.